The present T cell receptor beta chain was sequenced within a study of beta chain features in type 1 diabetes. At the level of the study: Cell yields, gender and age were similar in healthy donors and patients.

The purity of all sorted populations exceeded 95%. What was sequenced were expressed TCRB transcripts, since all of the isolated RNA had been reverse transcribed. Sequencing used immunoSEQ multiplex PCR; TCRdb keeps in-frame clones, though not all of them. The sample records hundreds of thousands of clones, about 14% being singletons. The study, taken as a whole, reports: TCRB CDR3s were moderately but significantly shorter in Type 1 diabetes patients in all four CD4+ subsets. It was possible that PCR favored shorter templates, equally so in patients and controls.

A remark on this clone: The antigen remains undetermined.

The receptor comes from a man between 18 and 29 years old with type 1 diabetes. Sequencing was performed on naive CD4+ T cells from blood.

The CDR3 region has the DNA TGCAGTGTTATCCCCAACTATGGCTACACCTTC. Its protein is CSVIPNYGYTF. The J gene is TRBJ1-2, the V gene TRBV20-1; D unclear. Germline assignment: CDR1 DFQATT and CDR2 SNEGSKA (reference sequence). V gave up 7 bases and J gave up 2 bases, with 8 bases separating them. This CDR3 is 11 amino acids long.